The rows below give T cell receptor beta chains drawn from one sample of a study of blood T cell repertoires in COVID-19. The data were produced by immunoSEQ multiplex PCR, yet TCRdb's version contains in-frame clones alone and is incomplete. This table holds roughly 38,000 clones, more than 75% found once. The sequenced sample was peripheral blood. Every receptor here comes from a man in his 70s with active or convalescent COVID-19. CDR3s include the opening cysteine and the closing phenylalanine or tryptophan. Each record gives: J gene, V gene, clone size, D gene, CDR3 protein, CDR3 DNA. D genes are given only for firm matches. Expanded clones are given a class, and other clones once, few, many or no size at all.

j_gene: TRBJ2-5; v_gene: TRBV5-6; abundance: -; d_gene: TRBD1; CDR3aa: CASSLTGVQETQYF; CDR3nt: TGTGCCAGCAGCTTAACAGGGGTTCAGGAGACCCAGTACTTC
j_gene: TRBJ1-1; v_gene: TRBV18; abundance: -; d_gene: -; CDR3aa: CASSRGSAEAFF; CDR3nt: TGTGCCAGCTCACGTGGGAGCGCTGAAGCTTTCTTT
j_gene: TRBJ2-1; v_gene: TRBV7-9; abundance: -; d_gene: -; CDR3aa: CASSLYTGTFNEQFF; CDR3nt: TGTGCCAGCAGCTTATACACGGGGACTTTCAATGAGCAGTTCTTC
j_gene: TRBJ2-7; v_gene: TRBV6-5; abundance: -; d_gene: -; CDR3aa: CASSYSTLGQTYEQYF; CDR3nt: TGTGCCAGCAGTTACTCGACCCTAGGACAGACCTACGAGCAGTACTTC
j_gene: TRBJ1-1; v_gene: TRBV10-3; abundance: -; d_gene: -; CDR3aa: CAISAGGPPNTEAFF; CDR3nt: TGTGCCATCAGTGCGGGGGGTCCTCCGAACACTGAAGCTTTCTTT
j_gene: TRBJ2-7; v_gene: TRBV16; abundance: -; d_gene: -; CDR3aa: CASSRSSANYEQYF; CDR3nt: TGTGCCAGCAGCCGGAGTAGCGCGAACTACGAGCAGTACTTC
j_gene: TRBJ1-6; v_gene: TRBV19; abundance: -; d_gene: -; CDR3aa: CASSIDPRFGLHF; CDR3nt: TGTGCCAGTAGTATAGATCCCCGGTTCGGGCTCCACTTT
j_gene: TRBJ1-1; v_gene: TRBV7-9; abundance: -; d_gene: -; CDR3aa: CASSPGQLNTEAFF; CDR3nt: TGTGCCAGCAGCCCCGGACAGCTGAACACTGAAGCTTTCTTT
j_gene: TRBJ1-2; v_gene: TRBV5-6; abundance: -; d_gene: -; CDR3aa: CASSFGYGYTF; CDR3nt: TGTGCCAGCAGCTTCGGGTATGGCTACACCTTC
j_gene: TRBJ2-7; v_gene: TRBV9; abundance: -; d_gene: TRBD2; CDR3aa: CASSVERDPGEQYF; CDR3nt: TGTGCCAGCAGCGTAGAGCGGGACCCAGGTGAGCAGTACTTC
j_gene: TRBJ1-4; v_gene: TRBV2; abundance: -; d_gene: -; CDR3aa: CASSGGPTNEKLFF; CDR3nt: TGTGCCTCCAGCGGGGGCCCCACTAATGAAAAACTGTTTTTT
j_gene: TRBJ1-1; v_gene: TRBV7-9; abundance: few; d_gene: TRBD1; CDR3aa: CASSAKGQGGTEAFF; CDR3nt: TGTGCCAGCAGCGCGAAGGGACAGGGAGGCACTGAAGCTTTCTTT
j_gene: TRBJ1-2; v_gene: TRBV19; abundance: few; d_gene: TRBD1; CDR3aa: CASTPTGGGYTF; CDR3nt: TGTGCCAGTACCCCGACAGGGGGAGGCTACACCTTC
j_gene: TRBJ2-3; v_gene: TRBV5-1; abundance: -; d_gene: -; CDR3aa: CASSSGRTNTQYF; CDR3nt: TGCGCCAGCAGCTCCGGACGGACAAATACGCAGTATTTT
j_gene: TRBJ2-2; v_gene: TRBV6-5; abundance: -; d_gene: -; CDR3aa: CAIRPRVSTGELFF; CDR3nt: TGTGCCATTCGCCCGAGGGTGTCCACCGGGGAGCTGTTTTTT
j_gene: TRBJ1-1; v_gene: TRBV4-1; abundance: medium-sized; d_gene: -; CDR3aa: CASSDDRLRGVAFF; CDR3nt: TGCGCCAGCAGCGACGACAGGTTAAGGGGAGTAGCTTTCTTT
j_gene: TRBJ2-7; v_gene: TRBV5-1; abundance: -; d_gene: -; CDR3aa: CASSLGAYKGSYEQYF; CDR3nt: TGCGCCAGCAGCTTAGGGGCCTACAAGGGTTCCTACGAGCAGTACTTC
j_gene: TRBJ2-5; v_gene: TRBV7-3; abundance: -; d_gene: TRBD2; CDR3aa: CASSLNPAGESETQYF; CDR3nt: TGTGCCAGCAGCTTAAATCCAGCGGGGGAGTCAGAGACCCAGTACTTC
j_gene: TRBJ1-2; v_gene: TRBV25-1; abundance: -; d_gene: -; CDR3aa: CASSEYLQGRIGYTF; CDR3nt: TGTGCCAGCAGTGAATACCTCCAGGGGCGTATTGGCTACACCTTC
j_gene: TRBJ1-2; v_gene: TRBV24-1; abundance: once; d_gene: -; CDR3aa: CATFDSNYGYTF; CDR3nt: TGTGCCACCTTCGACAGCAACTATGGCTACACCTTC
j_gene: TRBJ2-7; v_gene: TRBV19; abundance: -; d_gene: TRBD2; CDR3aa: CASSARSGDSYEQYF; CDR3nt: TGTGCCAGTAGTGCCCGTAGCGGGGACTCCTACGAGCAGTACTTC
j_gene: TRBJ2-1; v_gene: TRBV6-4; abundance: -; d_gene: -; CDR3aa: CASSDTNRDTNEQFF; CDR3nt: TGTGCCAGCAGTGACACGAACCGGGATACCAATGAGCAGTTCTTC
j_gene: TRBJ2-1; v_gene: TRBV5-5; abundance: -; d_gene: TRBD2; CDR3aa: CASSLPLAENEQFF; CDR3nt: TGTGCCAGCAGCTTGCCACTAGCGGAGAATGAGCAGTTCTTC
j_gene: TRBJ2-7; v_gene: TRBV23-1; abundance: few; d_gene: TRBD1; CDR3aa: CASSHPLPPGQTPHEQYF; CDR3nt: TGCGCCAGCAGTCACCCTCTACCACCGGGACAGACTCCCCACGAGCAGTACTTC
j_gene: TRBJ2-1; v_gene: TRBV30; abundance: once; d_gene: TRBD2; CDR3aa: CAWRLGGSEYNEQFF; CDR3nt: TGTGCCTGGAGACTTGGCGGGAGCGAATACAATGAGCAGTTCTTC
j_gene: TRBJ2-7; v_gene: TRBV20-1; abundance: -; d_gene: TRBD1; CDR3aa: CSARGQGRYEQYF; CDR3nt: TGCAGTGCTCGTGGACAGGGTCGGTACGAGCAGTACTTC
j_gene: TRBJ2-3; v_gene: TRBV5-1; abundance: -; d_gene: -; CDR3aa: CASSFSGDTQYF; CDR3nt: TGCGCCAGCAGCTTTTCGGGGGATACGCAGTATTTT
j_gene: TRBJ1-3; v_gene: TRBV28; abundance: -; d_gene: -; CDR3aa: CASSLWVTPGATGNTIYF; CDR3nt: TGTGCCAGCAGTTTATGGGTGACACCGGGAGCCACTGGAAACACCATATATTTT
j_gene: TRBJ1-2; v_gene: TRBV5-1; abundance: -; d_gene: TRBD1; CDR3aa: CASSFRSRDRYGYTF; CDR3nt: TGCGCCAGCAGCTTCAGGTCCCGGGACAGGTATGGCTACACCTTC
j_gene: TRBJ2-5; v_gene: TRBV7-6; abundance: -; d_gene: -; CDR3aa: CASSLLPQNTQETQYF; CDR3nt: TGTGCCAGCAGCCTGCTCCCCCAAAATACTCAAGAGACCCAGTACTTC
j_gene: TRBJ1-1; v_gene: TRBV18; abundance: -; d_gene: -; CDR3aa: CASSPASGGNTEAFF; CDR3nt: TGTGCCAGCTCACCAGCGTCGGGGGGAAACACTGAAGCTTTCTTT
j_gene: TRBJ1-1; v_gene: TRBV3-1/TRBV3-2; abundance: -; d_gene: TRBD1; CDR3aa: CASSHNRGSEAFF; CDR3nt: TGTGCCAGCAGCCATAACAGGGGCTCTGAAGCTTTCTTT
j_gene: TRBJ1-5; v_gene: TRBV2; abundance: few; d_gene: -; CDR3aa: CASSAGSPIMTQHF; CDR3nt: TGTGCCAGCAGTGCGGGAAGTCCGATCATGACCCAGCATTTT
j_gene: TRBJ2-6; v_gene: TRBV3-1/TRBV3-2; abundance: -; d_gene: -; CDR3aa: CASSPPGANVLTF; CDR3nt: TGTGCCAGCAGCCCTCCTGGGGCCAACGTCCTGACTTTC
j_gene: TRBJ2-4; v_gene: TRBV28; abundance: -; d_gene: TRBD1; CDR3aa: CASNSGQAYSEGIQYF; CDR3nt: TGTGCCAGCAATTCAGGACAGGCCTACTCTGAAGGTATTCAGTACTTC
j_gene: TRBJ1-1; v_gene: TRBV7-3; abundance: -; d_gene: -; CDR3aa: CASSRNRNTEAFF; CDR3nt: TGTGCCAGCAGCCGCAACAGGAACACTGAAGCTTTCTTT
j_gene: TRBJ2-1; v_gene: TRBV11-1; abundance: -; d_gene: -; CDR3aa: CASSLRGLYNEQFF; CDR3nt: TGTGCCAGCAGCTTAAGGGGCCTCTACAATGAGCAGTTCTTC
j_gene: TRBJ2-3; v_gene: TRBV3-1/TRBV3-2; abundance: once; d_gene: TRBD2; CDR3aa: CASSHTSGGPDTQYF; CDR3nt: TGTGCCAGCAGCCATACTAGCGGGGGGCCAGATACGCAGTATTTT
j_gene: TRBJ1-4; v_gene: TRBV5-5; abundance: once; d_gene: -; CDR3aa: CASSLDLGGGKLFF; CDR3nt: TGTGCCAGCAGCTTGGATCTCGGGGGAGGAAAACTGTTTTTT
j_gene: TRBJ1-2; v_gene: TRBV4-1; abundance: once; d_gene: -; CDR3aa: CASRLGGASNYGYTF; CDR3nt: TGCGCCAGCAGGCTGGGGGGGGCGTCTAACTATGGCTACACCTTC
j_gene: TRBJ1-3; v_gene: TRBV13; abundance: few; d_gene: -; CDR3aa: CASSLDEQGPSGNTIYF; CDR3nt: TGTGCCAGCAGCCTGGACGAACAGGGCCCCTCTGGAAACACCATATATTTT
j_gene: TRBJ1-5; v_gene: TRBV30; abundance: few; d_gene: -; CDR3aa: CAWSQDSNQPQHF; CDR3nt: TGTGCCTGGAGTCAGGATAGCAATCAGCCCCAGCATTTT
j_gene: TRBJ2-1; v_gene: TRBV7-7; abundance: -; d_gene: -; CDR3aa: CASSLGPNREQFF; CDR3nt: TGTGCTAGCAGCTTGGGCCCCAACAGGGAGCAGTTCTTC
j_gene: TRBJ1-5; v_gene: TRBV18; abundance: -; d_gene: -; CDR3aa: CASSPPGGAPQHF; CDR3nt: TGTGCCAGCTCACCACCGGGCGGGGCGCCCCAGCATTTT
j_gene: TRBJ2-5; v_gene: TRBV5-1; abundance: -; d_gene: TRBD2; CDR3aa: CASRRGGEETQYF; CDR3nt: TGCGCCAGCAGGCGCGGGGGGGAAGAGACCCAGTACTTC
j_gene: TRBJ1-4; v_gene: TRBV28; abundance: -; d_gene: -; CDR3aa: CASSPDSNHEKLFF; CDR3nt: TGTGCCAGCAGTCCCGACAGTAATCATGAAAAACTGTTTTTT
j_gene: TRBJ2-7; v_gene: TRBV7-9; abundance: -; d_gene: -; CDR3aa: CASSLAGGEQYF; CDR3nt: TGTGCCAGCAGCTTAGCAGGGGGCGAGCAGTACTTC
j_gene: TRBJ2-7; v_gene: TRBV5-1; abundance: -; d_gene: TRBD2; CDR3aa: CASSLTSGAYEQYF; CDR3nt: TGCGCCAGCAGCTTGACTAGCGGGGCCTACGAGCAGTACTTC
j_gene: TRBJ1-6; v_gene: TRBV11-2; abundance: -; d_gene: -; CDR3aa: CASSWGVAGNSPLHF; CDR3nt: TGTGCCAGCAGCTGGGGGGTGGCAGGTAATTCACCCCTCCACTTT